The T cell receptor (beta chain) described here comes from a study of blood T cell repertoires in COVID-19. The overall study: Acute-phase and convalescent COVID-19 samples originated in the United States, Italy and Spain. From T cells, B-cell-depleted T cells, or PBMCs came the material, which was cDNA or gDNA.

In the authors' workflow: Estimation of nucleated cell counts was performed using reference gene primer amplification. Assay: immunoSEQ multiplex PCR; the TCRdb copy retains only in-frame clones and omits some. V and J calls and clone size are as listed in that table; D and trimming were resolved from the DNA. The repertoire holds roughly 100,000 clones, with approximately 89% as singletons. Between the trimmed V and J ends, which lost 5 bases and 4 bases, there was a span of 22 bases. The CDR3 length is 17 residues. From germline, CDR1 is MDHEN and CDR2 SYDVKM. The receptor was derived from a woman of 80 years or more in a cohort sampled during active COVID-19. Material for sequencing was peripheral blood. This chain connects TRBV28 to TRBJ2-3, with D tentatively TRBD2 (6 bases). The CDR3 nucleotides read TGTGCCAGCAGTCCCCCTCGGGGGAACTTTGGGTCAGATACGCAGTATTTT. Amino acid sequence: CASSPPRGNFGSDTQYF.